These T cell receptor beta chains were read from a single sample in a study of graft-versus-host responses after intestinal transplantation. The protocol was immunoSEQ multiplex PCR, while the TCRdb copy is restricted to in-frame clones and leaves out a portion. The sample yields about 60,000 clones, approximately 88% seen once. The source was ileum tissue, collected less than 400 days after transplant. All receptors come from a human patient who received an intestinal transplant, so some T cells may come from the graft donor. The CDR3 runs from the conserved cysteine through the conserved F or W. Each record gives: J gene, V gene, CDR3 protein.

>TRBJ2-7|TRBV14
CASSQEQGASHEQYF
>TRBJ1-3|TRBV28
CASSTDSHGNTIYF
>TRBJ2-1|TRBV7-7
CASSLDTIYNEQFF
>TRBJ2-1|TRBV7-9
CASSLARGASYNEQFF
>TRBJ2-3|TRBV25-1
CASSPLNPSTDTQYF
>TRBJ2-1|TRBV29-1
CSVEGLAVYNEQFF
>TRBJ2-7|TRBV5-1
CASSLDPGQGSYEQYF
>TRBJ2-3|TRBV11-2
CASSRLTDTQYF
>TRBJ2-7|TRBV5-1
CASSLAFDEQYF
>TRBJ2-7|TRBV11-3
CASSREGPSEQYF
>TRBJ2-7|TRBV7-2
CASSLLVGAGSYEQYF
>TRBJ1-6|TRBV6-6
CASSYGTHNSPLHF
>TRBJ2-7|TRBV6-1
CATGGYEQYF
>TRBJ2-3|TRBV7-9
CASSLRGAGPSTDTQYF
>TRBJ1-6|TRBV15
CATSRGTSATYNSPLHF
>TRBJ2-5|TRBV2
CASSGSSGGRETQYF
>TRBJ2-5|TRBV29-1
CSVEAGKVPQYF
>TRBJ2-1|TRBV5-1
CASSLSGSGNEQFF
>TRBJ2-1|TRBV4-1
CASSQGLGTSGQNEQFF
>TRBJ2-4|TRBV28
CASHPPAKNIQYF
>TRBJ2-7|TRBV30
CAWSKGLEQYF
>TRBJ2-6|TRBV12-5
CASVPSGANVLTF
>TRBJ1-5|TRBV28
CASSSNQMEDSNQPQHF
>TRBJ1-1|TRBV4-1
CASSQEVPERTANTEAFF
>TRBJ1-1|TRBV7-3
CASSLTRDSTEAFF